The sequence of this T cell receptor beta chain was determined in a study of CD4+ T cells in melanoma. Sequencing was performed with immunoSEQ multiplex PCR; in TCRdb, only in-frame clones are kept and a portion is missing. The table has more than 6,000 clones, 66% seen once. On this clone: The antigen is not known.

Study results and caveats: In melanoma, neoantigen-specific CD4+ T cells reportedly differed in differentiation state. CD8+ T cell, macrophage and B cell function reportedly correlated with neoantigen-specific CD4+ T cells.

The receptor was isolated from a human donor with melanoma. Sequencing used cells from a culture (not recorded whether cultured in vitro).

Here the CDR3 reads CASSGSDFSGHEQYF. The CDR3 region has the DNA TGTGCCAGTTCGGGTTCCGACTTTTCGGGCCACGAGCAGTACTTC. The chain uses TRBV19 and TRBJ2-7; D not resolved. Trimming shortened V by 8 bases and J by 5 bases, and 22 bases separated the two germline ends. This CDR3 contains 15 residues. The V gene's germline CDR1 is LNHDA and CDR2 SQIVND (reference sequence).